The rows below give T cell receptor beta chains drawn from one sample of a study of cytomegalovirus exposure and HLA in healthy donors. TCRdb's table, derived via immunoSEQ multiplex PCR, lists solely in-frame clones and lacks some. This table has some 110,000 clones, approximately 70% appearing once. The sample was PBMCs. The receptors were sampled from a woman aged 25 to 45 in good health and CMV-seronegative. Each CDR3 is given with its conserved first and last residue. Each record gives: V gene, clone size, J gene, D gene, CDR3 protein, CDR3 DNA. A D gene is named only where the DNA matches it firmly. Clone size is stated in some rows and not others, as once, few, many or a class when expanded.

TRBV19,-,TRBJ1-1,TRBD1,CASTAGTVPNTEAFF,TGTGCCAGTACCGCCGGGACAGTCCCAAACACTGAAGCTTTCTTT
TRBV4-3,few,TRBJ2-7,TRBD1,CASSQAWDRTYEQYF,TGCGCCAGCAGCCAAGCCTGGGACAGAACCTACGAGCAGTACTTC
TRBV10-1,-,TRBJ2-7,-,CASSEGRSIVYEQYF,TGCGCCAGCAGTGAAGGAAGGAGCATTGTGTACGAGCAGTACTTC
TRBV9,-,TRBJ2-2,TRBD1,CASSVRDREDGELFF,TGTGCCAGCAGCGTACGGGACAGGGAGGACGGGGAGCTGTTTTTT
TRBV27,-,TRBJ2-5,TRBD2,CASSGAPSGGALETQYF,TGTGCCAGCAGTGGGGCACCTAGCGGGGGGGCTCTGGAGACCCAGTACTTC
TRBV9,-,TRBJ2-1,TRBD2,CASSVGLASYNEQFF,TGTGCCAGCAGCGTAGGACTAGCGTCCTACAATGAGCAGTTCTTC
TRBV6-5,-,TRBJ2-2,TRBD1,CASSDDRGRGELFF,TGTGCCAGCAGTGACGACAGGGGCCGCGGGGAGCTGTTTTTT
TRBV18,-,TRBJ2-6,-,CASSPTVAGANVLTF,TGTGCCAGCTCACCAACGGTAGCTGGGGCCAACGTCCTGACTTTC
TRBV5-4,few,TRBJ2-1,-,CASSHPSNEQFF,TGTGCCAGCAGCCATCCGAGTAATGAGCAGTTCTTC
TRBV11-3,-,TRBJ2-7,-,CASSLAGVRGYEQYF,TGTGCCAGCAGCTTGGCAGGGGTTAGGGGCTACGAGCAGTACTTC
TRBV5-1,-,TRBJ2-7,-,CASSLDLGWSEQYF,TGCGCCAGCAGCTTGGACCTTGGGTGGAGCGAGCAGTACTTC
TRBV5-1,few,TRBJ1-3,-,CASSLQVSGNTIYF,TGCGCCAGCAGCCTCCAGGTCTCTGGAAACACCATATATTTT
TRBV29-1,-,TRBJ2-2,TRBD1,CSVALQGYTGELFF,TGCAGCGTCGCACTACAGGGGTACACCGGGGAGCTGTTTTTT
TRBV5-4,once,TRBJ2-2,-,CAKSFRGDGELFF,TGTGCCAAATCCTTTCGGGGAGACGGGGAGCTGTTTTTT
TRBV7-9,-,TRBJ1-2,-,CASSLEGAHGYTF,TGTGCCAGCAGCTTAGAAGGGGCGCATGGCTACACCTTC
TRBV5-1,-,TRBJ2-3,-,CASSLQGPSTDTQYF,TGCGCCAGCAGCCTACAGGGTCCTAGCACAGATACGCAGTATTTT
TRBV9,-,TRBJ2-3,TRBD2,CASSVVAGLTDTQYF,TGTGCCAGCAGCGTAGTAGCGGGACTCACAGATACGCAGTATTTT
TRBV5-4,-,TRBJ2-3,-,CASSLVAASTDTQYF,TGTGCCAGCAGCTTGGTAGCGGCTAGCACAGATACGCAGTATTTT
TRBV6-1,-,TRBJ2-1,-,CASSDQGSSYNEQFF,TGTGCCAGCAGTGATCAGGGGAGCTCCTACAATGAGCAGTTCTTC
TRBV6-5,-,TRBJ1-1,-,CASSYEITGGVTEAFF,TGTGCCAGCAGTTACGAAATTACAGGCGGGGTCACTGAAGCTTTCTTT
TRBV5-1,-,TRBJ2-5,-,CASSGSTETQYF,TGCGCCAGCAGCGGTAGCACGGAGACCCAGTACTTC
TRBV10-3,-,TRBJ1-1,-,CAIKRSEATEAFF,TGTGCCATCAAAAGGTCAGAAGCGACTGAAGCTTTCTTT
TRBV6-6,-,TRBJ1-5,TRBD1,CASSWDRNQPQHF,TGTGCCAGCAGCTGGGACAGGAATCAGCCCCAGCATTTT
TRBV30,-,TRBJ2-7,-,CAWSGGKRVYEQYF,TGTGCCTGGAGTGGAGGAAAGAGAGTCTACGAGCAGTACTTC
TRBV12-5,-,TRBJ1-1,-,CASGLSLQAPWTEAFF,TGTGCTAGTGGTTTGTCCTTACAGGCCCCGTGGACTGAAGCTTTCTTT
TRBV5-6,-,TRBJ2-5,-,CASSLRQAQETQYF,TGTGCCAGCAGCTTGCGGCAGGCCCAAGAGACCCAGTACTTC
TRBV5-1,-,TRBJ1-5,-,CASSQAPSNQPQHF,TGCGCCAGCAGCCAAGCCCCTAGCAATCAGCCCCAGCATTTT
TRBV11-2,-,TRBJ2-7,-,CASSRRGPTSYEQYF,TGTGCCAGCAGCCGCAGGGGCCCAACCTCCTACGAGCAGTACTTC
TRBV7-9,-,TRBJ1-2,TRBD1,CASSPGQGNYGYTF,TGTGCCAGCAGCCCGGGACAGGGAAACTATGGCTACACCTTC
TRBV7-2,-,TRBJ1-2,-,CASSFNGDYGYTF,TGTGCCAGCAGCTTTAACGGGGACTATGGCTACACCTTC
TRBV5-1,-,TRBJ1-4,-,CASSWGGQTNEKLFF,TGCGCCAGCAGCTGGGGGGGGCAAACTAATGAAAAACTGTTTTTT
TRBV7-9,few,TRBJ1-1,-,CASSSQGSEAFF,TGTGCCAGCAGCTCCCAGGGAAGTGAAGCTTTCTTT
TRBV6-6,once,TRBJ1-1,-,CASSSQETEAFF,TGTGCCAGCAGTTCCCAAGAGACTGAAGCTTTCTTT
TRBV7-9,once,TRBJ2-5,-,CASLGIETQYF,TGTGCCAGCCTGGGCATTGAGACCCAGTACTTC
TRBV7-8,-,TRBJ1-2,TRBD1,CASSNEDRLYGYTF,TGTGCCAGCAGCAATGAGGACAGGCTCTATGGCTACACCTTC
TRBV5-6,-,TRBJ1-1,TRBD1,CASRFGQGDAFF,TGTGCCAGCAGATTCGGACAGGGAGATGCTTTCTTT
TRBV7-2,-,TRBJ1-4,-,CASSPSGGEKLFF,TGTGCCAGCAGCCCCTCGGGGGGCGAAAAACTGTTTTTT
TRBV30,-,TRBJ1-1,-,CAWSGLLNTEAFF,TGTGCCTGGAGTGGTCTCCTCAACACTGAAGCTTTCTTT
TRBV28,-,TRBJ1-2,TRBD1,CASSPGQGVNYGYTF,TGTGCCAGCAGTCCTGGACAGGGGGTTAACTATGGCTACACCTTC
TRBV6-5,few,TRBJ2-3,TRBD2,CASSGLASITDTQYF,TGTGCCAGCAGTGGACTAGCCTCTATCACAGATACGCAGTATTTT
TRBV6-5,-,TRBJ2-1,TRBD2,CASSSNSGGYNEQFF,TGTGCCAGCAGTTCCAATAGCGGGGGATACAATGAGCAGTTCTTC
TRBV6-6,-,TRBJ2-5,TRBD1,CASSYKLGQQQETQYF,TGTGCCAGCAGTTACAAACTGGGACAGCAGCAAGAGACCCAGTACTTC
TRBV30,-,TRBJ1-2,-,CAWRSVVGYTF,TGTGCCTGGAGGTCAGTTGTTGGCTACACCTTC
TRBV4-3,-,TRBJ1-3,TRBD1,CASSQVVQGASGNTIYF,TGCGCCAGCAGCCAGGTCGTACAGGGGGCTTCTGGAAACACCATATATTTT
TRBV5-1,-,TRBJ2-3,TRBD2,CASSSLAGGGTDTQYF,TGCGCCAGCAGCTCCCTAGCGGGAGGGGGCACAGATACGCAGTATTTT
TRBV6-1,few,TRBJ1-1,-,CASILQLNTEAFF,TGTGCCAGCATTCTTCAGTTGAACACTGAAGCTTTCTTT
TRBV10-1,-,TRBJ1-2,-,CASSDGGNGYTF,TGCGCCAGCAGTGACGGGGGGAATGGCTACACCTTC
TRBV7-9,-,TRBJ2-3,TRBD2,CSSSSRLADTDTQYF,TGTTCCAGCAGCTCCCGACTAGCGGATACAGATACGCAGTATTTT
TRBV4-1,-,TRBJ1-2,-,CASSQDKNPAGGYTF,TGCGCCAGCAGCCAAGATAAGAACCCCGCGGGAGGCTACACCTTC
TRBV7-6,-,TRBJ2-5,TRBD1,CASSPAGTVETQYF,TGTGCCAGCAGCCCGGCCGGGACAGTAGAGACCCAGTACTTC
TRBV11-2,-,TRBJ2-1,-,CASSFSLGGAFYDEQFF,TGTGCCAGCAGCTTCTCCCTAGGAGGAGCCTTCTACGATGAGCAGTTCTTC
TRBV28,-,TRBJ1-4,-,CASSFRQGREKLFF,TGTGCCAGCAGCTTCCGCCAGGGTCGAGAAAAACTGTTTTTT
TRBV25-1,-,TRBJ1-1,-,CASSVSGVNTEAFF,TGTGCCAGCAGTGTCTCAGGGGTGAACACTGAAGCTTTCTTT
TRBV29-1,-,TRBJ1-2,-,CSVGGGRGYTF,TGCAGCGTTGGGGGGGGAAGAGGCTACACCTTC
TRBV6-1,-,TRBJ2-7,-,CASSEYQTDYEQYF,TGTGCCAGCAGTGAGTACCAGACAGACTACGAGCAGTACTTC
TRBV30,-,TRBJ1-2,TRBD1,CAWSVLQGISGYTF,TGTGCCTGGAGTGTACTACAGGGGATAAGTGGCTACACCTTC
TRBV9,-,TRBJ2-5,TRBD1,CASSVGVRDSIETQYF,TGTGCCAGCAGCGTAGGGGTGAGGGACAGTATAGAGACCCAGTACTTC
TRBV6-4,-,TRBJ1-3,-,CASSEAPGNTIYF,TGTGCCAGCAGTGAGGCCCCCGGAAACACCATATATTTT
TRBV30,few,TRBJ1-3,-,CAWRGRDGNTIYF,TGTGCCTGGAGGGGGAGGGATGGAAACACCATATATTTT
TRBV7-2,-,TRBJ1-2,TRBD1,CASSQDRGPYGYTF,TGTGCCAGCAGCCAGGACAGGGGGCCCTATGGCTACACCTTC